This TCR beta chain is from a study of T cell changes during pregnancy in multiple sclerosis. Assay: immunoSEQ multiplex PCR; the TCRdb copy retains only in-frame clones and omits some. The sample includes roughly 70,000 clones, almost 95% of them seen just once. Germline CDR1 and CDR2: GTSNPN and SVGIG (reference sequence). V was clipped by 4 bases and J by 7 bases; unmatched bases: 10. The CDR3 consists of 13 residues. The sequence was collected from a female donor with multiple sclerosis, enrolled in a pregnancy study. The input for sequencing was peripheral blood, taken before pregnancy. The chain uses TRBV30 and TRBJ2-7; 7 bases are a match to TRBD2. The CDR3 sequence is CAWNDAGVGEQYF. CDR3 DNA sequence: TGTGCCTGGAATGACGCGGGGGTAGGTGAGCAGTACTTC.